This entry describes one T cell receptor (beta chain). The source of the sample is a study of Graves' ophthalmopathy and Graves' hyperthyroidism. RNA transcripts were the template, and TCR beta CDR3 regions were amplified from them. A first-round RT-PCR used HTBI primers, followed by a second-round multiplex PCR. From the multiplex PCR reads, TCRdb called clonotypes with MiXCR, one entry per CDR3 protein. In the table there are about 1.1 million distinct CDR3 sequences, about two fifths of which are singletons. This CDR3 contains 15 residues. Germline V gene lookup returns CDR1 WSHSY and CDR2 SAAADI. Losses at the gene ends were 0 bases for V and 4 bases for J; bases not matched to a gene: 3.

The specimen was peripheral blood or thyroid tissue (not recorded which). This chain joins TRBV10-2 and TRBJ2-5; 9 nucleotides line up with TRBD2. The source of this sequence is an adult man with Graves' hyperthyroidism. CDR3 nucleotide sequence: TGCGCCAGCAGTGAGTCGAAACTAGCGGGAGAGACCCAGTACTTC. Translated, it gives CASSESKLAGETQYF.